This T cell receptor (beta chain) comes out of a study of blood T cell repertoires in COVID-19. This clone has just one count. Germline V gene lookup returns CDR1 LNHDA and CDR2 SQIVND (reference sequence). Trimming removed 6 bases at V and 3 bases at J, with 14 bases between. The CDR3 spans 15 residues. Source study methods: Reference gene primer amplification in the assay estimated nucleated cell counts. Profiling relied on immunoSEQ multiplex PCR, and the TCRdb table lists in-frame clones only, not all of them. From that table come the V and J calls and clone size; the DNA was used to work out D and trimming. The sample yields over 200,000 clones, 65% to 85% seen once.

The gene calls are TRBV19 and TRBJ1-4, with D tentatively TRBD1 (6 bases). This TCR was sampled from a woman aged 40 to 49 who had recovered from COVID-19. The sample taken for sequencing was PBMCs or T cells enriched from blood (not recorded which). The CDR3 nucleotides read TGTGCCAGTAGCGACGCAGGGGCTGCTAATGAAAAACTGTTTTTT. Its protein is CASSDAGAANEKLFF.